Presented here are 17 T cell receptor beta chains from one specimen sequenced in a study of Graves' ophthalmopathy and Graves' hyperthyroidism. Investigators amplified TCR beta CDR3 regions from RNA transcripts. RT-PCR with HTBI primers came first, then second-round multiplex PCR. TCRdb ran MiXCR on the multiplex PCR reads and lists one entry per CDR3 protein. The sample holds some 360,000 distinct CDR3 sequences, 17% seen once. Material for sequencing was peripheral blood. The receptors shown here come from an adult woman with stable Graves' hyperthyroidism.

With respect to this clonotype: A much larger clone lies one base from this, so it may be a read error. This chain connects TRBV7-2 to TRBJ1-6, with TRBD1 matching 9 bases. V gave up 0 bases and J gave up 10 bases; unmatched junction bases: 4. This CDR3 spans 15 amino acids. Germline V CDR1 and CDR2: SGHTA, FQGNSA. The CDR3 DNA is TGTGCCAGCAGCTTAGCTGGGACAGGGACATCACCCCTCCACTTT. This translates into CASSLAGTGTSPLHF.

This clonotype occurred many times. This chain links TRBV2 with TRBJ1-2; no firm D call. Germline CDR1 and CDR2: SNHLY and FYNNEI. The CDR3 is made up of 17 amino acids. Trimming took off 4 bases at V and 3 bases at J, with 21 bases between the two ends. This CDR3 reads CASSVEVSFTGDYGYTF. The CDR3 DNA sequence: TGTGCCAGCAGTGTTGAAGTGTCCTTCACGGGAGACTATGGCTACACCTTC.

This clonotype has a handful of counts. The chain has TRBV5-1 and TRBJ2-5; the D is unclear. The CDR3 is 14 amino acids. Germline CDR1 SGHRS, CDR2 YFSETQ. Between the trimmed V and J ends, which lost 0 bases and 1 base, there was a span of 7 bases. This chain's CDR3 is CASSLAHIQETQYF. For the CDR3, the DNA is TGCGCCAGCAGCTTGGCGCACATCCAAGAGACCCAGTACTTC.

The V call is TRBV3-1, the J call TRBJ2-4, with D possibly TRBD1 on 5 matching bases. The V end lost 4 bases, the J end lost 1 base, and 26 bases lay between the germline ends. This CDR3 has 20 amino acids. The germline CDR1 and CDR2 sequences are LGHDT and YNNKEL (reference sequence). The CDR3 sequence is CASSRITGPKDQSAKNIQYF. DNA of the CDR3: TGTGCCAGCAGCCGTATAACAGGCCCAAAGGATCAATCCGCCAAAAACATTCAGTACTTC.

Ten or more counts support this clonotype. This sequence joins TRBV6-8 and TRBJ2-6; tentatively, D is TRBD1 (7 bases). The V and J ends lost 3 bases and 1 base respectively, with 28 bases between them. CDR3 size: 22 residues. Per the germline V gene, CDR1 is MNHGY and CDR2 is SAAAGT. In nucleotides, the CDR3 is TGTGCCAGCAGTTATTTTATTGTGGGGGGACAGCCTCCAAGTTCTGGGGCCAACGTCCTGACTTTC. Protein product: CASSYFIVGGQPPSSGANVLTF.

This clonotype occurred many times. A read error is possible here, since a much larger clone lies one base away. The chain links TRBV12-3 or TRBV12-4 to TRBJ2-2; possible D gene TRBD1, 6 bases. The CDR3 loop spans 15 amino acids. V was pared by 8 bases and J by 0 bases, with 13 bases between. The CDR3 coding sequence is TGTGCCAGCGCCTTGGGACAATCGAACACCGGGGAGCTGTTTTTT. Amino acid sequence: CASALGQSNTGELFF.

This clonotype was found many times. V usage is TRBV30 and J usage is TRBJ1-2, with 8 bases identical to TRBD1. CDR3 size: 15 residues. The V gene's germline CDR1 is GTSNPN and CDR2 SVGIG (reference sequence). Trimming removed 3 bases from V and 0 bases from J; junction bases left unmatched: 6. Here the CDR3 DNA reads TGTGCCTGGAGGGTAGGGACAGGAGCTAACTATGGCTACACCTTC. Its protein product is CAWRVGTGANYGYTF. The full variable domain, its missing parts supplied by reference TRBV30 and TRBJ1-2, is SQTIHQWPATLVQPVGSPLSLECTVEGTSNPNLYWYRQAAGRGLQLLFYSVGIGQISSEVPQNLSASRPQDRQFILSSKKLLLSDSGFYLCAWRVGTGANYGYTFGSGTRLTVV.

This clonotype was observed a handful of times. The chain links TRBV28 to TRBJ2-5; 7 nucleotides match TRBD1. The CDR3 has 14 amino acids. Losses at the gene ends were 5 bases for V and 1 base for J; bases not matched to a gene: 4. Germline-derived CDR1 and CDR2 are MDHEN and SYDVKM. CDR3 in amino acids: CASSSWTGQETQYF. The DNA of the CDR3 is TGTGCCAGCAGTAGTTGGACAGGCCAAGAGACCCAGTACTTC.

To note about this clonotype: Just one base apart from a much larger clone, this may be a read error. Without the conserved terminal phenylalanine or tryptophan, this CDR3 likely stems from a read error. This chain uses TRBV6-1 with TRBJ1-1; maybe TRBD1 (5 bases). Trimming removed 4 bases from V and 7 bases from J, with 13 bases in between. The CDR3 contains 13 residues. In germline, CDR1 is MNHNS, CDR2 SASEGT. CDR3 bases: TGTGCCAGCAGTGTCCGGACACAAAGTGAAGCTTTCGTT. It translates to CASSVRTQSEAFV.

There are a few counts of this clonotype. This chain uses TRBV2 with TRBJ2-7; 7 positions match TRBD1. Germline trimming cut 8 bases from V and 7 bases from J; bases unmatched to any gene: 14. The CDR3 loop spans 14 amino acids. CDR1 SNHLY and CDR2 FYNNEI come from the germline V gene. CDR3 in amino acids: CASQPDRSQEEQYF. CDR3 coding DNA: TGTGCCAGCCAGCCGGACAGGTCTCAGGAGGAGCAGTACTTC.

This rearrangement joins TRBV6-2 or TRBV6-3 to TRBJ1-1, with a possible D match to TRBD1 (6 bases). Germline V gives CDR1 MNHEY, CDR2 SVGEGT. V gave up 7 bases and J gave up 3 bases, with 12 bases separating them. The CDR3 covers 13 residues. CDR3 DNA sequence: TGTGCCAGCAATACAGGGCCCGACACTGAAGCTTTCTTT. Translated: CASNTGPDTEAFF.

The chain is built from TRBV20-1 and TRBJ1-1, with 7 positions matching TRBD1. The germline V gene encodes CDR1 DFQATT and CDR2 SNEGSKA (reference sequence). CDR3 size: 12 residues. The junction had 3 bases not matched to a gene; V was cut back by 7 bases and J by 1 base. CDR3 protein: CSEYRGNTEAFF. The CDR3 nucleotides read TGCAGTGAGTACAGGGGGAACACTGAAGCTTTCTTT.

Of note for this clonotype: Just one base apart from a much larger clone, this may be a read error. V is TRBV18 and J is TRBJ2-5; a possible D gene is TRBD1 (6 bases). The CDR3 sequence is 14 residues long. Germline loops: CDR1 KGHSH, CDR2 LQKENI. The CDR3 region is CASSPQTGYEIQYF. CDR3 DNA sequence: TGTGCCAGCTCACCACAGACAGGTTACGAGATCCAGTACTTC.

This clonotype was seen many times. The genes are TRBV27 and TRBJ1-1; 9 positions match TRBD1. The V gene end was trimmed by 5 bases and the J gene end by 2 bases; junction bases not matched to a gene: 6. Germline values: CDR1 MNHEY, CDR2 SMNVEV (reference sequence). This CDR3 spans 15 amino acids. CDR3 amino acids: CASSPQGQGNTEAFF. CDR3 nucleotides: TGTGCCAGCAGTCCCCAGGGACAGGGAAACACTGAAGCTTTCTTT.

This clonotype was picked up a small number of times. This may arise from a read error, as a much more abundant clone is one base away. The chain carries TRBV30 and TRBJ1-6, with D unclear. V was clipped by 0 bases and J by 1 base, with 13 bases between them. The CDR3 runs 17 residues. Germline V gene lookup returns CDR1 GTSNPN and CDR2 SVGIG (reference sequence). The CDR3 nucleotides are TGTGCCTGGAGTGTACCTCGACATTTTTCCTATAATTCACCCCTCCACTTT. Its translation: CAWSVPRHFSYNSPLHF.

This clonotype was seen ten or more times. The chain links TRBV6-5 to TRBJ1-1; TRBD1 is a possible D gene (5 bases). The CDR3 runs 14 residues. The V end was cut by 2 bases, the J end by 1 base, with 8 bases between. From germline, CDR1 is MNHEY and CDR2 SVGAGI. In DNA, the CDR3 is TGTGCCAGCAGTTACCGGGGGGGGAACACTGAAGCTTTCTTT. It codes for CASSYRGGNTEAFF.

The V gene is TRBV5-1, the J gene TRBJ1-1, with D possibly TRBD1 on 5 matching bases. Trimming took off 6 bases at V and 7 bases at J, with 16 bases between the two ends. CDR3 length equals 13 residues. CDR1 is SGHRS, CDR2 YFSETQ, per germline. The CDR3 loop reads CASKRGSISEAFF. CDR3 sequence (DNA): TGCGCCAGCAAACGGGGGAGTATTAGTGAAGCTTTCTTT. Full variable domain (remainder filled in from reference TRBV5-1 and TRBJ1-1): KAGVTQTPRYLIKTRGQQVTLSCSPISGHRSVSWYQQTPGQGLQFLFEYFSETQRNKGNFPGRFSGRQFSNSRSEMNVSTLELGDSALYLCASKRGSISEAFFGQGTRLTVV.